The 15 T cell receptor beta chains in this list originate from one sample, sequenced in a study of vaccination and CD4 T cells after COVID-19. One entry per CDR3 protein results from TCRdb running MiXCR on the PCR reads. The data contain about 21,000 distinct CDR3 sequences, around 57% of them seen just once; the ten biggest clones take up 0.8% to 1%. The material sequenced was CD4+ T cells from blood, taken before SARS-CoV-2 vaccination. Source of these receptors: a human donor who had recovered from COVID-19.

The rearrangement joins TRBV19 to TRBJ2-1; 9 bases are shared with TRBD2. From germline, CDR1 is LNHDA and CDR2 SQIVND (reference sequence). The ends lost 6 bases at V and 2 bases at J; junction bases unmatched: 14. The CDR3 totals 18 residues. The CDR3 loop is CASRNLDSRGRAYNEQFF. The CDR3 nucleotides are TGTGCCAGTAGAAACCTTGATTCTCGCGGGAGGGCCTACAATGAGCAGTTCTTC.

This chain uses TRBV6-1 with TRBJ2-6, with D unresolved. V was shortened by 5 bases and J by 0 bases, with 14 bases between the two germline ends. The CDR3 runs to 17 residues. Germline-derived CDR1 and CDR2 are MNHNS and SASEGT. CDR3 protein: CASSRFLLISGANVLTF. The CDR3 coding sequence is TGTGCCAGCAGTAGGTTTTTACTAATCTCTGGGGCCAACGTCCTGACTTTC.

CDR3 coding DNA: TGTGCCAGCAATAGGTACAGGAGCCGGAACACTGAAGCTTTCTTT. As protein: CASNRYRSRNTEAFF. This rearrangement joins TRBV28 to TRBJ1-1; a weak D match, TRBD1 (5 bases). The CDR3 length is 15 residues. The V and J ends lost 7 bases and 1 base respectively, with 16 bases between them. Germline V gene data show CDR1 as MDHEN and CDR2 as SYDVKM.

This chain connects TRBV7-2 to TRBJ2-5; D could derive from TRBD1 or TRBD2 (6 bases each). CDR1 is SGHTA and CDR2 is FQGNSA in the germline V gene. V lost 5 bases to trimming and J lost 2 bases, with 15 bases between them. The CDR3 is 15 amino acids. Written as DNA, the CDR3 is TGTGCCAGCAGCCGTTTTAGGGGGGAGCAAGAGACCCAGTACTTC. This codes for CASSRFRGEQETQYF.

The chain links TRBV6-1 to TRBJ1-1; no clear D. Trimming removed 2 bases from V and 1 base from J, with 5 bases in between. CDR3 length: 13 amino acids. Germline V gene sequence: CDR1 MNHNS, CDR2 SASEGT. The CDR3 here is CASSEFKNTEAFF. CDR3 coding DNA: TGTGCCAGCAGTGAATTCAAGAACACTGAAGCTTTCTTT.

This chain links TRBV6-5 with TRBJ1-2; no firm D call. The V end lost 2 bases, the J end lost 8 bases, and 24 bases lay between the germline ends. This CDR3 region has 17 residues. Germline loops: CDR1 MNHEY, CDR2 SVGAGI. CDR3 region: CASSYESGAGIMGGYTF. The CDR3 DNA reads as TGTGCCAGCAGTTACGAATCGGGAGCCGGGATTATGGGCGGCTACACCTTC.

This clonotype was observed a handful of times. This sequence joins TRBV30 and TRBJ2-2; D ambiguous. Per germline, CDR1 GTSNPN and CDR2 SVGIG (reference sequence). The CDR3 has 15 residues. The V end was cut by 0 bases, the J end by 1 base, with 9 bases between. The CDR3 sequence: CAWSVMSGNTGELFF. The CDR3 DNA follows: TGTGCCTGGAGTGTAATGTCAGGGAACACCGGGGAGCTGTTTTTT.

In its sample, this clonotype was seen a few times. This sequence joins TRBV6-1 and TRBJ1-6; D ambiguous. CDR1 and CDR2 from the germline V gene are MNHNS and SASEGT. CDR3 length equals 12 residues. Trimming stripped 6 bases from V and 10 bases from J, with 10 bases between. In DNA, the CDR3 is TGTGCCAGCAGGCGGCTTGAGTCACCCCTCCACTTT. It translates to CASRRLESPLHF.

CDR3 DNA sequence: TGTGCCAGCGCCAATCAGGGTCCTGACGAGCAGTACTTC. Translation: CASANQGPDEQYF. The V and J genes are TRBV6-1 and TRBJ2-7, with D perhaps TRBD1 (5 bases). V lost 8 bases and J lost 5, with 16 bases in between. Germline V lookup: CDR1 MNHNS, CDR2 SASEGT. The CDR3 length is 13 residues.

This clonotype occurred a few times. The rearrangement joins TRBV20-1 to TRBJ2-3; 8 bases are a match to TRBD2. The ends lost 4 bases at V and 3 bases at J; junction bases unmatched: 15. CDR3 length: 17 residues. Germline CDR1 is DFQATT and CDR2 is SNEGSKA (reference sequence). CDR3 sequence (DNA): TGCAGTGCTACCCCCCCGGGCAGCGGGAGTTATACAGATACGCAGTATTTT. As protein: CSATPPGSGSYTDTQYF.

The chain uses TRBV7-6 and TRBJ1-4; D is perhaps TRBD1 (5 bases). The CDR3 extends over 15 amino acids. Germline V lookup: CDR1 SGHVS, CDR2 FNYEAQ. Trimming left V 5 bases short and J 5 bases short, with 15 bases between. The CDR3 bases are TGTGCCAGCAGCATTATGGGGACGGAGAATGAAAAACTGTTTTTT. Its protein is CASSIMGTENEKLFF.

V and J are TRBV19 and TRBJ1-1; 9 bases fit TRBD1. Germline CDR1 and CDR2: LNHDA and SQIVND (reference sequence). Germline trimming cut 5 bases from V and 1 base from J; bases unmatched to any gene: 8. The length of the CDR3 is 16 residues. The CDR3 is CASSPRTGAGNTEAFF. In DNA form, the CDR3 reads TGTGCCAGTAGTCCTCGGACAGGGGCAGGGAACACTGAAGCTTTCTTT.

This chain connects TRBV20-1 to TRBJ2-1; 9 bases map to TRBD2. Germline CDR1 DFQATT, CDR2 SNEGSKA (reference sequence). Germline trimming cut 6 bases from V and 9 bases from J; bases unmatched to any gene: 12. This CDR3 region has 14 residues. This CDR3 reads CSAQGGLAIIEQFF. The CDR3 DNA is TGCAGTGCCCAGGGGGGACTAGCTATAATTGAGCAGTTCTTC.

The chain has TRBV5-4 and TRBJ2-1; 15 bases match TRBD2. This CDR3 comprises 18 residues. Looked up from germline, CDR1 is SGHNT and CDR2 is YYREEE (reference sequence). V gave up 5 bases and J gave up 1 base; unmatched junction bases: 7. DNA of the CDR3: TGTGCCAGCAGGGCTGGACTAGCGGGAGGGGCTTCCTACAATGAGCAGTTCTTC. This codes for CASRAGLAGGASYNEQFF.

This clonotype was picked up a small number of times. The chain uses TRBV6-5 and TRBJ1-1; tentative D call: TRBD1 (5 bases). The CDR3 contains 15 residues. The germline V gene has CDR1 MNHEY and CDR2 SVGAGI. Trimming pared 2 bases from V and 0 bases from J, leaving 10 bases between. Written as DNA, the CDR3 is TGTGCCAGCAGTTACGCCAGGGCGTTGAACACTGAAGCTTTCTTT. Protein: CASSYARALNTEAFF.